The T cell receptor beta chain under discussion was sequenced for a study of cytomegalovirus exposure and HLA in healthy donors (dated by TCRdb to 2016 to 2017). Notes on the research overall: In an earlier analysis of several hundred of the donors, under 300 Gb of sequence data and approximately 100 million unique TCR beta sequences from 150 million to 200 million T cells were reported. An early release covering about 600 HLA-typed donors comprised 300 to 350 gigabases of sequencing data and around 80 million unique TCR sequences. An earlier analysis of 587 of the donors used high-throughput TCR beta sequencing to judge whether each TCR beta V gene segment behaved as functional or pseudogenic. Rather than using new phenotypic data, the later analysis identified candidate immune exposures from TCR beta sequences and from how often those sequences occurred across donors. A later analysis re-analyzed previously published TCR beta repertoires from 666 donors and added high-resolution HLA genotyping to study TCR occurrence patterns. In a later genetic analysis, genome-wide SNP genotypes for about three fifths of the 666 donors were used, and that subset was treated as a discovery cohort. Across 300 to 500 genotyped donors of the cohort, an average of approximately 240,000 unique TCR beta nucleotide sequences per donor were sequenced, and roughly 17% of those sequences were non-productive. Donor age, sex, ethnicity and CMV serostatus were collected together with the repertoire data. Of the roughly 400 genotyped donors, approximately 80% were placed in the genetic ancestry cluster associated with self-reported Caucasian donors. Five DR-DQ haplotypes were handled as single units for association and clustering, since linkage in the cohort was strong. All discovery cohort repertoires had been generated on a single sequencing platform. The study was designed to test whether signatures of past pathogen exposure could be identified by cataloging public T cell receptors. HLA typing included class I and class II loci at four-digit resolution. The number of typed donors differed by locus: about 620-640 for A, B, C, DRB1 and DQB1; some 540 for DQA1; approximately 610 for DPA1; and around 450 for DPB1. Along with the 666-subject first cohort, a separate validation cohort of over a hundred different subjects was used. High-throughput TCR immunosequencing, statistical association of individual TCRs with disease status, and machine learning were combined to predict cytomegalovirus infection status. Using immunosequencing, the study profiled T cell repertoires from around 680 subjects and related those repertoires to cytomegalovirus serostatus.

Library prep was done by the immunoSEQ multiplex PCR assay. A mixture of 60 forward primers for TCR Vbeta segments and 13 reverse primers for TCR Jbeta segments was used in the multiplex PCR. The CDR3 region of rearranged TCR beta genes was amplified from genomic DNA by a multiplex PCR assay. On the Illumina HiSeq System, the amplified TCR beta libraries were sequenced as 87-base-pair reads. In the paper's pipeline: Across the 500 to 750 repertoires, a later analysis counted tens of millions of unique TCR beta chains, roughly 11 million of which were shared by at least two donors. Raw reads were error-corrected and collapsed into unique sequences with a nearest-neighbor algorithm that merged closely related sequences to remove PCR and sequencing errors. V, D and J gene segments were assigned by aligning CDR3 sequences to IMGT reference sequences. For a sequence to be retained, a match of at least six nucleotides to both a V gene segment and a J gene segment was required. Rearrangements were classified as productive when the CDR3 lacked stop codons and remained in frame with V and J, and all other rearrangements were classified as non-productive. CDR3 was defined according to IMGT convention as the region running from the second conserved V-encoded cysteine to the conserved J-encoded phenylalanine. Sequences without an unambiguous match to a single V gene segment were excluded from the earlier analysis of 450 to 650 of the donors. An earlier analysis of 587 of the donors classified V segments as functional when productive rearrangements were above 56.7% and as segregating when the standard deviation between donors was above 5%. A statistical classification framework was built for diagnosing cytomegalovirus status from the catalog of TCR beta chain sequences. In a later analysis, TCR nucleotide sequences were compared against IMGT/GENE-DB human TR gene sequences so that V and J genes could be assigned. A later analysis assigned CDR3 sequences and most-parsimonious VDJ recombination scenarios with the TCRdist pipeline. In a later analysis, each TCR beta chain was defined by its CDR3 amino acid sequence together with its V-gene family, and reads lacking a unique V-gene family were excluded. A later analysis removed 450 to 600 highly shared, low-generation-probability nucleotide sequences to deal with suspected cross-contamination and a sequencing artifact. In a later analysis, a clonal expansion index for each public chain was calculated from normalized within-repertoire ranks of inferred template counts. Generation probabilities in a later analysis came from a VDJ recombination model fitted to out-of-frame rearrangements, and those results were checked against IGoR. Hypergeometric tests were used in a later analysis to score TCR-TCR, TCR-HLA and TCR-CMV co-occurrence, with a repertoire-size bias correction applied to the TCR pairs. To estimate false discovery rates, a later analysis permuted the HLA or CMV assignments 20 times. In a later analysis, co-occurring TCRs were grouped using DBSCAN, with TCRdist sequence similarity added in when clustering inside HLA-allele-positive subsets. Co-occurrence clustering excluded repertoires with fewer than 30,000 or more than 120,000 public chains, plus five with anomalous nucleotide sharing. TCRdb carries this immuneACCESS record with in-frame sequences only. Its versions omit some clonotypes, under half of them owing to an unresolved V gene in the studies checked, with the rest unexplained. V and J calls and clone size come straight from that table; D and trimming were deduced from the DNA. The table for this sample lists 90,000 to 130,000 clones; about four fifths of them were counted only once. Together, the top ten hold 20% to 25% of the sample.

The cohort comprised some 700 healthy bone marrow donors. All cohort members were sampled while nominally healthy, although unrecorded immune exposures were likely present. The donor tested CMV seropositive and was one of the 289 seropositive cohort members. Every donor gave a peripheral blood sample, and the peripheral blood mononuclear cells from that sample were used for TCR beta sequencing. Genomic DNA was extracted from the blood cell samples with the Qiagen DNeasy Blood Extraction Kit. Summary of the overall study and its limitations: In a later analysis, TCR association rates were found to vary across HLA loci, with the most associated TCRs seen for DRB1 alleles and the fewest for HLA-C alleles. Correlated functional status among segregating V segments might be attributable to linkage disequilibrium, but an unknown experimental factor could not be ruled out. Roughly uniform sequencing depth across donors was assumed in presence/absence analyses, although this assumption may not hold. Only TCR beta chains were sequenced in this cohort, and the absence of alpha or paired-chain data limited detectable features. The study gave a list of under 200 TCR beta chains associated with cytomegalovirus. For the cohort, immune exposure information was limited to CMV serostatus. A later analysis found that HLA-associated TCR beta chains were more clonally expanded and had lower generation probabilities than equally common non-associated chains. A cluster of highly shared sequence variants was judged likely to represent a technical artifact of the sequencing pipeline. Specific HLA alleles were associated with some 15,000 TCR beta sequences at a false discovery rate of 0.05 in a later analysis. Some 15 rarely observed V segments, including chromosome 9 orphons, were excluded from the earlier analysis of almost 600 of the donors because counts were too low. Compared with the roughly 670-donor mean, donors in an Asian-associated ancestry cluster had fewer N-insertions in productive TCRs, according to a later genetic analysis. When HLA alleles, especially DR and DQ, strongly co-occurred, attributing TCR associations to individual alleles was difficult. Several of the top co-occurrence clusters appeared to be linked to parvovirus B19, influenza, CMV and Epstein-Barr virus, according to a later analysis. The 87-base-pair reads could not distinguish some IMGT-functional V segments, including TRBV6-2 and TRBV6-3, so those segments were excluded. In vitro tests confirmed that a few of the cytomegalovirus-associated TCR beta chains recognize cytomegalovirus antigens. Because HLA typing was unavailable for some donors at each locus, only the typed subset was used in association tests. In a later genetic analysis, a missense DCLRE1C variant was associated with V-gene and J-gene trimming of TCR beta chains, and the association was replicated in an independent cohort. A further reported finding was that TCR beta sequences accurately predicted the HLA-A and HLA-B alleles for most subjects in the first cohort. A later analysis found that most CMV-associated TCR beta chains appeared HLA-restricted, with HLA associations seemingly driven largely by CMV exposure. In both the original and validation cohorts, the classifier was reported to diagnose cytomegalovirus status with high specificity and sensitivity. Most TCR sequences were observed very rarely across donors, whereas some public TCRs were present in many individuals. According to the authors, the approach could potentially be generalized to other disease states and immunological phenotypes. An earlier analysis of approximately 590 of the donors showed that most TCR beta V segments appeared in productive rearrangements either about 87% or about 30% of the time, which broadly matched IMGT annotations.

Ends trimmed: V by 5 bases, J by 2 bases; bases unmatched to a gene: 5. From the cysteine up to the phenylalanine, the CDR3 has a length of 14 residues. Only the CDR3 DNA stays, 42 bases, in frame from base 1. The germline V gene gives CDR1 as SNHLY and CDR2 as FYNNEI. This clone was counted a single time. What this receptor recognizes is not known. Base qualities are not provided; no much larger clone lies one nucleotide away. This chain is built from TRBV2 and TRBJ1-2, with 7 junctional bases fitting TRBD1. The sequencing sample was made of PBMCs. The clonotype comes from a man aged 30 to 45 in good health and CMV-seropositive. The nucleotide sequence is given as TGTGCCAGCAGTCGACAGGGCGGGAACTATGGCTACACCTTC. Translation gives CASSRQGGNYGYTF. With the portions outside the CDR3 filled from the reference TRBV2 and TRBJ1-2 genes, the complete variable region becomes EPEVTQTPSHQVTQMGQEVILRCVPISNHLYFYWYRQILGQKVEFLVSFYNNEISEKSEIFDDQFSVERPDGSNFTLKIRSTKLEDSAMYFCASSRQGGNYGYTFGSGTRLTVV.